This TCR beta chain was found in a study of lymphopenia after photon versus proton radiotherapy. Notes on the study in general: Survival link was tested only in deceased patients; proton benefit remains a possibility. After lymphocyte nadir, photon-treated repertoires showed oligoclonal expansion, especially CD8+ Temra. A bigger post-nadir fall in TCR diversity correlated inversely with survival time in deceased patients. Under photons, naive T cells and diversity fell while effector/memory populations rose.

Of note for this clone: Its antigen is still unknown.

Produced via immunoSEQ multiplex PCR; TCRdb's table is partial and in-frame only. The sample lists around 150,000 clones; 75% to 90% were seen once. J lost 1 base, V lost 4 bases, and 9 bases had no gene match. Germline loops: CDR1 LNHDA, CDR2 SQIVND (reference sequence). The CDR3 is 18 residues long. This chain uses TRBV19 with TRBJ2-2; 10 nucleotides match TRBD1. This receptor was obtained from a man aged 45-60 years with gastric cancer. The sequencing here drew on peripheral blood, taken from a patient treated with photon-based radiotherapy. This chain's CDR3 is CASSTGGQGLWNTGELFF. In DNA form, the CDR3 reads TGTGCCAGTAGTACTGGGGGACAGGGGCTATGGAACACCGGGGAGCTGTTTTTT.